This T cell receptor (beta chain) appears in the sequencing data of a study of shared clonotypes between healthy human individuals. This CDR3 has 14 residues. Germline V gives CDR1 LNHDA, CDR2 SQIVND (reference sequence). With 4 bases removed from V and 8 bases from J, the gap between germline ends came to 17 bases. The data were produced by immunoSEQ multiplex PCR, yet TCRdb's version contains in-frame clones alone and is incomplete. Here the sample spans over a million clones, around 76% being singletons. All donors were Caucasian adults living in Nashville, Tennessee. Partitioning of CD4+ cells yielded a CD45RA+ naive subset and a CD45RA-negative memory subset.

The chain is built from TRBV19 and TRBJ1-2, with D unclear. The source material was memory CD4+ T cells sorted from blood. Indicated subset: CD45RA-negative fraction. The origin of this receptor is a man aged 18-30 years in good health. Written as DNA, the CDR3 is TGTGCCAGTAGTACACACAAGGTCTGGGGAGGCTACACCTTC. Encoded protein: CASSTHKVWGGYTF.